These 5 T cell receptor beta chains share one sample of origin, sequenced in a study of OX40 agonist ivuxolimab in advanced cancers. Assay: immunoSEQ multiplex PCR; the TCRdb copy retains only in-frame clones and omits some. Of 80,000 to 100,000 clones detected, roughly 89% appear once; the ten largest clones hold approximately 0.8%. The sample was CD4+ or CD8+ T cells sorted from blood, taken in a trial of the OX40 agonist ivuxolimab. The receptors were gathered from an adult with an advanced solid tumor such as melanoma, head and neck, liver or kidney cancer.

The chain has TRBV27 and TRBJ1-1; D gene ambiguous. The CDR3 runs to 14 residues. Deletions cut 5 bases from V and 4 bases from J, with 14 bases between. Germline CDR1 is MNHEY and CDR2 is SMNVEV (reference sequence). CDR3 nucleotides: TGTGCCAGCAGTCCGGTTTTGGCGGGCACTGAAGCTTTCTTT. The encoded protein is CASSPVLAGTEAFF.

V and J are TRBV7-2 and TRBJ2-2; maybe TRBD1 (6 bases). There are 16 residues in the CDR3. Trimming took 1 base from V and 2 from J, leaving 11 bases between them. Germline V CDR1 and CDR2: SGHTA, FQGNSA. The CDR3 DNA follows: TGTGCCAGCAGCTTAGTTCTGGGGGCAAACACCGGGGAGCTGTTTTTT. Its translation: CASSLVLGANTGELFF.

This clone was counted between two and nine times. The CDR3 loop reads CASSPRELNYGYTF. The CDR3, as DNA: TGTGCCAGCAGCCCCCGGGAACTTAACTATGGCTACACCTTC. The rearrangement joins TRBV11-2 to TRBJ1-2; D not certain. The CDR3 covers 14 residues. Germline CDR1 and CDR2: SGHAT and FQNNGV. V was cut by 5 bases and J by 1 base, with 11 bases left in between.

The V and J genes are TRBV6-1 and TRBJ1-1; the match to TRBD1 covers 9 bases. Germline-derived CDR1 and CDR2 are MNHNS and SASEGT. The CDR3 spans 13 residues. The J segment lost 11 bases and the V segment lost 5 bases, leaving 9 bases of the junction unmatched. The CDR3, as DNA: TGTGCCAGCAGTTCAACAGGGGGCTCTACGGCTTTCTTT. It codes for CASSSTGGSTAFF.

The chain uses TRBV7-2 and TRBJ2-7; D gene uncertain. V lost 7 bases and J 3 bases, leaving 16 bases between the germline ends. The CDR3 length is 14 residues. CDR1 SGHTA and CDR2 FQGNSA come from the germline V gene. CDR3 in DNA: TGTGCCAGCAAACCCTCGAGCCCCAACTACGAGCAGTACTTC. This gives the protein CASKPSSPNYEQYF.